The text below deals with one TCR beta chain. This specimen belongs to a study of identical twins. TCRdb called the 5' RACE reads again in MiXCR, with one record for every CDR3 protein. The table shows about 490,000 distinct CDR3 sequences, with around 15% occurring only once. V dropped 1 base and J dropped 2 bases, with 12 bases sitting between them. The CDR3 length is 15 residues. Germline assignment: CDR1 SGHKS and CDR2 YYEKEE (reference sequence). All of the donors were Caucasians in good health. The same sample was also studied in work on yellow fever vaccine responses in identical twins.

Material: CD4+ T cells sorted from blood. The receptor's source is a woman younger than 30 in good health. The rearrangement joins TRBV5-5 to TRBJ1-2; D gene unclear. For the CDR3, the DNA is TGTGCCAGCAGCTTGACGGTTTCGAACAACTATGGCTACACCTTC. Amino acids: CASSLTVSNNYGYTF.